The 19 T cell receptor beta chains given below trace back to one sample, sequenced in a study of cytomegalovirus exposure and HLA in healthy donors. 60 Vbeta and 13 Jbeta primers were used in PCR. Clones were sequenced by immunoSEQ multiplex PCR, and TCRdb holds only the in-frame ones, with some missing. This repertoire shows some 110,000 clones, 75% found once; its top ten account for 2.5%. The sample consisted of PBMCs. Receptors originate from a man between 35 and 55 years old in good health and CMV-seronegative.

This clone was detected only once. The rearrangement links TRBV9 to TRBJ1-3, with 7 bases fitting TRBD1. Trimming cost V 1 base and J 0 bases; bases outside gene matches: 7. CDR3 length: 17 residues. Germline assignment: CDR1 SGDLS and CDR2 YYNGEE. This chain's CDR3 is CASSVHAGQASGNTIYF. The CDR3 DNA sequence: TGTGCCAGCAGCGTACACGCTGGACAGGCCTCTGGAAACACCATATATTTT.

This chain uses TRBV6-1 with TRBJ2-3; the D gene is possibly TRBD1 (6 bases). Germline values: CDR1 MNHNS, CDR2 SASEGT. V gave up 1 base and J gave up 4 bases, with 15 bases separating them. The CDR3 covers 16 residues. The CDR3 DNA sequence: TGTGCCAGCAGTGAAGGTTCGGCAGGGGCGGCAGATACGCAGTATTTT. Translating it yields CASSEGSAGAADTQYF.

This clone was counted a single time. The CDR3 loop is CASNRFRGQNTEAFF. The CDR3 nucleotides read TGTGCCAGCAACCGATTCAGGGGGCAGAACACTGAAGCTTTCTTT. The J gene is TRBJ1-1, the V gene TRBV6-1, with TRBD1 identical over 8 bases. The V segment lost 7 bases and the J segment 1 base; nucleotides outside the gene matches: 8. This CDR3 has 15 amino acids. Germline assignment: CDR1 MNHNS and CDR2 SASEGT.

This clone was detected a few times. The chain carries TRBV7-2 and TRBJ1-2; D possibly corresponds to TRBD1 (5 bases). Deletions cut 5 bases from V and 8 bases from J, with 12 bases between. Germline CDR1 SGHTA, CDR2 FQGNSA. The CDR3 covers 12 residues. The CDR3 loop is CASSVQGHGYTF. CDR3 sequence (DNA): TGTGCCAGCAGCGTCCAGGGTCACGGCTACACCTTC.

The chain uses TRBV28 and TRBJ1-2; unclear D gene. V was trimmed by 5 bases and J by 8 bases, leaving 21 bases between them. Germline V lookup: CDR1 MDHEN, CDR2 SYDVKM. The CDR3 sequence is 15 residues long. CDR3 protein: CASSPLGGGYRGYTF. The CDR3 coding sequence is TGTGCCAGCAGTCCCCTAGGAGGAGGGTATAGGGGCTACACCTTC.

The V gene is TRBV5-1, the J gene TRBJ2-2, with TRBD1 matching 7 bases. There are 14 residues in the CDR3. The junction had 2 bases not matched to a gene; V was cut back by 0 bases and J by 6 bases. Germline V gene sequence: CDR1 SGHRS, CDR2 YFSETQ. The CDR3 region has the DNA TGCGCCAGCAGCTTGGACAGGGGAGCCGGGGAGCTGTTTTTT. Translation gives CASSLDRGAGELFF.

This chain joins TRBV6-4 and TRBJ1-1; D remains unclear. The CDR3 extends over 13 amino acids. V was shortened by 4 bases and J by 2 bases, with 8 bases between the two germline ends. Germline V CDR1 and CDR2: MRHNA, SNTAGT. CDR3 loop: CASSVLFNTEAFF. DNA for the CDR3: TGTGCCAGCAGTGTCCTTTTCAACACTGAAGCTTTCTTT.

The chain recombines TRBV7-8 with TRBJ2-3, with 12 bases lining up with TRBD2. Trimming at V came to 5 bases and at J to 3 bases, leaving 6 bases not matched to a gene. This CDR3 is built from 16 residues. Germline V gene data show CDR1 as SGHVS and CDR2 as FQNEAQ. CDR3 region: CASSGQGLAGTDTQYF. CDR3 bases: TGTGCCAGCAGCGGGCAAGGACTAGCGGGAACAGATACGCAGTATTTT.

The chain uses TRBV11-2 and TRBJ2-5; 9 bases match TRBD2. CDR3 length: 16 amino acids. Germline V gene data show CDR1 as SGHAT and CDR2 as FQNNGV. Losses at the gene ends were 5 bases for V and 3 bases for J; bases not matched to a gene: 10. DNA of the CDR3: TGTGCCAGCAGCGCGCCGCGGGGGGGCCGCGAAGAGACCCAGTACTTC. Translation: CASSAPRGGREETQYF.

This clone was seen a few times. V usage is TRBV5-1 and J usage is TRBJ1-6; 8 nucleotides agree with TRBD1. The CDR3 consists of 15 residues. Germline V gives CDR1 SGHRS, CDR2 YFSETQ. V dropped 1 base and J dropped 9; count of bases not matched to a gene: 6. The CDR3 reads CASSLSAGGASPLHF. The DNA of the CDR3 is TGCGCCAGCAGCTTGAGTGCAGGGGGCGCTTCACCCCTCCACTTT.

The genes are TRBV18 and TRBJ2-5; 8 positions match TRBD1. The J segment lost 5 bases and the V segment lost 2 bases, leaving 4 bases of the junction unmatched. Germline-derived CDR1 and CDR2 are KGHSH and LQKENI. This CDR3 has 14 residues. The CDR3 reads CASSPETGEETQYF. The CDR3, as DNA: TGTGCCAGCTCACCAGAGACAGGGGAGGAGACCCAGTACTTC.

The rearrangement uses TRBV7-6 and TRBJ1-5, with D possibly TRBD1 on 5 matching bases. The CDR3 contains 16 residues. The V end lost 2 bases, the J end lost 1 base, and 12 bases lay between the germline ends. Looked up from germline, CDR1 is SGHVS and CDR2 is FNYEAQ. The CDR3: CASSLQAGSSNQPQHF. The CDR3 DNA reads TGTGCCAGCAGCTTACAGGCAGGGTCAAGCAATCAGCCCCAGCATTTT.

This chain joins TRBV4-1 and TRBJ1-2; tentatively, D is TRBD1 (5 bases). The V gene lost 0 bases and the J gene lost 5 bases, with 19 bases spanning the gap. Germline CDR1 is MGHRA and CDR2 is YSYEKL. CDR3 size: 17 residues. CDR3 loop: CASSQDLGSGRLYGYTF. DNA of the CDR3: TGCGCCAGCAGCCAAGATTTGGGGTCAGGGCGGTTATATGGCTACACCTTC.

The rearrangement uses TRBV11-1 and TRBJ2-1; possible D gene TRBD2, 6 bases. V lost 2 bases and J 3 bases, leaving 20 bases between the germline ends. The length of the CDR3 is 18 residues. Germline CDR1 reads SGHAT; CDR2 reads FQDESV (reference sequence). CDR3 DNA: TGTGCCAGCAGCTTACGAGTGATCACTAGCCCACTCTACAATGAGCAGTTCTTC. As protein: CASSLRVITSPLYNEQFF.

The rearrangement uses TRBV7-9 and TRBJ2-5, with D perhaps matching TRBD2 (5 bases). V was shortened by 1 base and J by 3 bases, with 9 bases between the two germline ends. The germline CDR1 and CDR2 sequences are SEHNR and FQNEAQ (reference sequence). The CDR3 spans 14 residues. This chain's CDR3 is CASSLEFGKETQYF. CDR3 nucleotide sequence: TGTGCCAGCAGCTTAGAATTCGGGAAAGAGACCCAGTACTTC. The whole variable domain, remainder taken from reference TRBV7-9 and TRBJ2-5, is DTGVSQNPRHKITKRGQNVTFRCDPISEHNRLYWYRQTLGQGPEFLTYFQNEAQLEKSRLLSDRFSAERPKGSFSTLEIQRTEQGDSAMYLCASSLEFGKETQYFGPGTRLLVL.

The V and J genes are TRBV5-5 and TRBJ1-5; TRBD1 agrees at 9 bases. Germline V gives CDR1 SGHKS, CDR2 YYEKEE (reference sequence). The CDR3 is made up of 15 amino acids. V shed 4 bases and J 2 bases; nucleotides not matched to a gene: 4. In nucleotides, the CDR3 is TGTGCCAGCAGCGTGGGACAGGGAGGCAATCAGCCCCAGCATTTT. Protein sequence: CASSVGQGGNQPQHF.

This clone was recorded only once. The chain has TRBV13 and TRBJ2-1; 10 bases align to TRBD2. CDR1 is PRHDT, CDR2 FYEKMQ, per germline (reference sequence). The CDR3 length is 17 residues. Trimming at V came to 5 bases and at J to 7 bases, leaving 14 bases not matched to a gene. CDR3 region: CASSPQAGGTRRNEQFF. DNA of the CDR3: TGTGCCAGCAGCCCTCAAGCGGGGGGGACGAGGCGGAATGAGCAGTTCTTC.

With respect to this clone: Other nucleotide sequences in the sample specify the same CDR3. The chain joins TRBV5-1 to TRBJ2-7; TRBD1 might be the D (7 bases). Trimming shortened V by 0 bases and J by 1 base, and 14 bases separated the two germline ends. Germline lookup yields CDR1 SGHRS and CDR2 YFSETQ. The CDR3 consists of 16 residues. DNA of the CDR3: TGCGCCAGCAGCTTGGGGGCAGGGGGGCTGTCCTACGAGCAGTACTTC. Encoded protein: CASSLGAGGLSYEQYF. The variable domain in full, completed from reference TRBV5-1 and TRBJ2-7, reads KAGVTQTPRYLIKTRGQQVTLSCSPISGHRSVSWYQQTPGQGLQFLFEYFSETQRNKGNFPGRFSGRQFSNSRSEMNVSTLELGDSALYLCASSLGAGGLSYEQYFGPGTRLTVT.

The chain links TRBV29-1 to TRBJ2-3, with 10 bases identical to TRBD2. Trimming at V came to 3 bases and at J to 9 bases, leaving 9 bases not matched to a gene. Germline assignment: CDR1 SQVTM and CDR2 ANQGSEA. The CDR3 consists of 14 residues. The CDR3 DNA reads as TGCAGCGTTGATGAGCTAGCGGGGGCCGGGACGCAGTATTTT. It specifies CSVDELAGAGTQYF.